Included here is one T cell receptor beta chain sequence, with context. V shed 4 bases and J 0 bases; nucleotides not matched to a gene: 0. Germline CDR1 reads KGHDR; CDR2 reads SFDVKD. CDR3 length: 15 residues. The data derive from a study of blood T cell repertoires in COVID-19. The protocol was immunoSEQ multiplex PCR, while the TCRdb copy is restricted to in-frame clones and leaves out a portion. The sample has fewer than 300,000 clones, more than 75% seen once. The J gene is TRBJ1-4, the V gene TRBV24-1; 8 nucleotides align to TRBD1. The sequenced sample was peripheral blood. The source of this sequence is a woman aged 45 to 65 with acute or convalescent COVID-19. CDR3 sequence reads: CATSEGQATNEKLFF. CDR3 DNA sequence: TGTGCCACCAGTGAGGGACAGGCAACTAATGAAAAACTGTTTTTT.